This T cell receptor beta chain derives from a study of metastatic and nonmetastatic thyroid tumors. About the research overall: It was across blood and tumor or nodule tissue from malignant and benign thyroid patients that repertoires were compared.

Ahead of thyroid surgery, no patient had received treatment of any kind. Remarks on this clone: The target antigen is unknown.

The J segment lost 8 bases and the V segment lost 0 bases, leaving 1 base of the junction unmatched. CDR1 is LGHNA and CDR2 is YNFKEQ in the germline V gene. The CDR3 is made up of 12 amino acids. Points from the study as a whole: As reported, TCR beta diversity in blood and tumor was significantly higher in malignant thyroid tumors than in benign nodules.

In the authors' workflow: The study's classifier, a distant-metastasis tool for papillary thyroid cancer, was built using CDR3 differences across clinicopathological groups. TCRdb reanalyzed the PCR reads via MiXCR. TCRdb assigned the V and J calls; the authors' analysis was not used. The sample lists about 24,000 clones, approximately 20% occurring once. Sequencing was performed on blood. The receptor's source is a female donor with papillary thyroid cancer or a benign thyroid nodule (not recorded which). Some clones in this sample may be carry-over from other donors' samples. The chain combines TRBV4-2 with TRBJ2-7; TRBD1 agrees at 7 bases. CDR3 sequence (DNA): TGTGCCAGCAGCCAAGAGGACAGGCAGCAGTACTTC. Translation gives CASSQEDRQQYF.